This note documents a single T cell receptor beta chain sequence. CDR3 length: 18 residues. Trimming at V came to 6 bases and at J to 1 base, leaving 16 bases not matched to a gene. CDR1 and CDR2 from the germline V gene are DFQATT and SNEGSKA (reference sequence). This specimen belongs to a study of T cells in Graves' hyperthyroidism and ophthalmopathy. Not enrolled were patients with uncontrolled infection, other autoimmune disease, pregnancy or lactation. The CDR3 regions of TCR beta were amplified from RNA transcripts. With the HTBI primer set, the TCR CDR3 went through a first round of RT-PCR. MiXCR, run by TCRdb on the multiplex PCR reads, gives a single entry per CDR3 protein. In the table there are a few hundred thousand distinct CDR3 sequences, under 20% of which are singletons.

This sequence originates from a woman between 18 and 30 years old with Graves' ophthalmopathy. The chain carries TRBV20-1 and TRBJ1-4, with 8 bases that match TRBD1. The sequencing sample was made of blood. The DNA of the CDR3 is TGCAGTGCCTGGACAGGGAACGAAGTTCTTGGAACTAATGAAAAACTGTTTTTT. It translates to CSAWTGNEVLGTNEKLFF.